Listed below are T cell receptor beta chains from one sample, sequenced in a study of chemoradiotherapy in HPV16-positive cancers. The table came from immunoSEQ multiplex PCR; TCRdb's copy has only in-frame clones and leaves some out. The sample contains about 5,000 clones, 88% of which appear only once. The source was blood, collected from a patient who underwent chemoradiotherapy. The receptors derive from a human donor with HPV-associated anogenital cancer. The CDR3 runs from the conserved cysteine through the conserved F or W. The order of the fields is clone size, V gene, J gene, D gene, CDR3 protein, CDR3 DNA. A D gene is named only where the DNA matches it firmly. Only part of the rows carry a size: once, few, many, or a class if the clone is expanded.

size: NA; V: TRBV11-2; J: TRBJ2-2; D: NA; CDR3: CASSLMQANTGELFF; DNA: TGTGCCAGCAGCTTAATGCAGGCGAACACCGGGGAGCTGTTTTTT
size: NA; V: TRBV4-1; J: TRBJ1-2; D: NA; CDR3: CASSQVVPAGVNYGYTF; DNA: TGCGCCAGCAGCCAAGTTGTTCCCGCAGGGGTCAACTATGGCTACACCTTC
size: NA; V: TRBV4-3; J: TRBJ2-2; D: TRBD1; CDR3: CASSQEIHRGGVTGELFF; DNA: TGCGCCAGCAGCCAAGAAATTCACAGGGGCGGAGTCACCGGGGAGCTGTTTTTT
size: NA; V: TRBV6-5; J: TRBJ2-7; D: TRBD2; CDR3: CASSYGGREGYEQYF; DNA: TGTGCCAGCAGTTACGGGGGACGGGAGGGCTACGAGCAGTACTTC
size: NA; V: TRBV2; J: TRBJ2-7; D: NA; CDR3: CASSSGPSYEQYF; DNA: TGTGCCAGCAGTTCCGGGCCGTCCTACGAGCAGTACTTC
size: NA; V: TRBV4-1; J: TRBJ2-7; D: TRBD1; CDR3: CASSPTTGTLSYEQYF; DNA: TGCGCCAGCAGCCCCACGACAGGGACACTCTCCTACGAGCAGTACTTC
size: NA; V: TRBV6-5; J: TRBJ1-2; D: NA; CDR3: CASTSSRVYGYTF; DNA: TGTGCCAGCACTTCTAGCAGAGTCTATGGCTACACCTTC
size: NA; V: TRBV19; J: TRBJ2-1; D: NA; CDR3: CASSMTSNEQFF; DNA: TGTGCCAGTAGTATGACTAGCAATGAGCAGTTCTTC
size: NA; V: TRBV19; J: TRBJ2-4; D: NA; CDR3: CASNGPGPQAAKNIQYF; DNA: TGTGCCAGTAACGGACCGGGACCCCAGGCGGCCAAAAACATTCAGTACTTC
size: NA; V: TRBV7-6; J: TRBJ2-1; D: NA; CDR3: CASSFMLLSSRYNEQFF; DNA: TGTGCCAGCAGCTTCATGCTGCTGTCTAGCAGATACAATGAGCAGTTCTTC
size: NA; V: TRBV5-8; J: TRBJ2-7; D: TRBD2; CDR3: CASSPQRGALIEQYF; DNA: TGTGCCAGCAGCCCCCAGCGGGGGGCCCTCATCGAGCAGTACTTC
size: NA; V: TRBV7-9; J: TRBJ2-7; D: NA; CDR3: CASSSNFEQYF; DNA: TGTGCCAGCAGCTCGAACTTCGAGCAGTACTTC
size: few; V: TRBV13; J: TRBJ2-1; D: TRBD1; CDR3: CASSLGTGGYNEQFF; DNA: TGTGCCAGCAGCTTAGGGACAGGGGGCTACAATGAGCAGTTCTTC
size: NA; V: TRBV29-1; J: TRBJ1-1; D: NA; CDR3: CSVQTGLGTEAFF; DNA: TGCAGCGTTCAAACAGGGCTAGGTACTGAAGCTTTCTTT
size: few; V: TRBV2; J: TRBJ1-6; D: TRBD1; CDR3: CASSGRGTGNSPLHF; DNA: TGTGCCAGCAGTGGACGCGGGACAGGGAATTCACCCCTCCACTTT
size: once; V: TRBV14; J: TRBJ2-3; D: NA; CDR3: CASGLTTDTQYF; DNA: TGTGCCAGCGGGCTTACCACAGATACGCAGTATTTT
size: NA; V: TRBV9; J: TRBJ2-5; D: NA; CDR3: CASSQGGGGSETQYF; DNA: TGTGCCAGCAGCCAGGGCGGAGGGGGATCGGAGACCCAGTACTTC
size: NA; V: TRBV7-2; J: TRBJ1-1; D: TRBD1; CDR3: CASSLGDRGRSTEAFF; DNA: TGTGCCAGCAGCTTGGGTGACAGGGGGCGCTCCACTGAAGCTTTCTTT
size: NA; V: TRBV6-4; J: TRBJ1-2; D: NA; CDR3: CASSDVTGTGNYGYTF; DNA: TGTGCCAGCAGTGATGTGACCGGGACGGGTAACTATGGCTACACCTTC
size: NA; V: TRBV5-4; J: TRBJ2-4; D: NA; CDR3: CASSSQTRLLAKNIQYF; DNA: TGTGCCAGCAGCTCACAGACTAGACTTCTAGCCAAAAACATTCAGTACTTC
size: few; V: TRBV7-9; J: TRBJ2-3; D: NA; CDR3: CASSSDYPTDTQYF; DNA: TGTGCCAGCAGCTCAGACTATCCCACAGATACGCAGTATTTT
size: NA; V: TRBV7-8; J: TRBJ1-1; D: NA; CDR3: CASSLPGDTEAFF; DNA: TGTGCCAGCAGCTTGCCAGGGGACACTGAAGCTTTCTTT
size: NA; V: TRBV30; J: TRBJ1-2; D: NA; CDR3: CAWSRGQYGYTF; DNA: TGTGCCTGGAGCAGAGGACAGTATGGCTACACCTTC
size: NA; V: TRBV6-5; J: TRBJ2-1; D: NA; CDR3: CASSTGSPIYNEQFF; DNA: TGTGCCAGCAGTACGGGCAGTCCGATCTACAATGAGCAGTTCTTC
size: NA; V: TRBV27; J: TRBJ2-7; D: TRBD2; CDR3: CASGSGTSGIEQYF; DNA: TGTGCCAGCGGCTCCGGGACTAGCGGGATCGAGCAGTACTTC
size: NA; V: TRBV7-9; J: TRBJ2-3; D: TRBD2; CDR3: CASSPRLAAFTDTQYF; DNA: TGTGCCAGCAGCCCCCGACTAGCGGCCTTCACAGATACGCAGTATTTT
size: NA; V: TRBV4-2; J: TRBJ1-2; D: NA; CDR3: CASSQDLSGGVTYGYTF; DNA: TGTGCCAGCAGCCAAGATCTTTCTGGAGGGGTGACCTATGGCTACACCTTC
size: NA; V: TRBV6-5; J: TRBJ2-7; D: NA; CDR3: CASSEWYEQYF; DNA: TGTGCCAGCAGTGAATGGTACGAGCAGTACTTC
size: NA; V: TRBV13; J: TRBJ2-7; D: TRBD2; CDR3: CASSRTSANSYEQYF; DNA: TGTGCCAGCAGCCGGACTAGCGCGAACTCCTACGAGCAGTACTTC
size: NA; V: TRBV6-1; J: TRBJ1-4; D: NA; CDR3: CASSRRIGAGEKLFF; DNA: TGTGCCAGCAGTAGACGTATCGGGGCAGGAGAAAAACTGTTTTTT
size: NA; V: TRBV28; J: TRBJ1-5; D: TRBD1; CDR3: CASTADREDNQPQHF; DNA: TGTGCCAGCACCGCCGACAGGGAGGACAATCAGCCCCAGCATTTT